This T cell receptor beta chain was recorded in a study of T cell responses to AZD1222 COVID-19 vaccine. For the study at large: Samples with a second dose at about 4 or about 12 weeks were pooled together. General study results and limits: Repertoires in all cases were sampled only once the peak T cell response had passed. A mostly white British donor set with more females was recruited, and clonal diversity was possibly underestimated.

Generated by immunoSEQ multiplex PCR, the TCRdb table keeps only in-frame clones and is missing some. The sample has 100,000 to 150,000 clones, roughly 90% seen once. Regarding this clone: Its antigen is not identified.

This CDR3 spans 16 amino acids. Germline V gene data show CDR1 as LGHNA and CDR2 as YSLEER. Trimming took 0 bases from V and 5 from J; bases not matched to a gene: 8. This clonotype was obtained from an adult in good health. The rearrangement links TRBV4-3 to TRBJ2-7; 9 nucleotides align to TRBD2. Sample: peripheral blood, taken on day 0 of AZD1222 vaccination. The DNA for the CDR3 is TGCGCCAGCAGCCAAGATTTAGCGGGAGAAAAGGACGAGCAGTACTTC. Protein: CASSQDLAGEKDEQYF.